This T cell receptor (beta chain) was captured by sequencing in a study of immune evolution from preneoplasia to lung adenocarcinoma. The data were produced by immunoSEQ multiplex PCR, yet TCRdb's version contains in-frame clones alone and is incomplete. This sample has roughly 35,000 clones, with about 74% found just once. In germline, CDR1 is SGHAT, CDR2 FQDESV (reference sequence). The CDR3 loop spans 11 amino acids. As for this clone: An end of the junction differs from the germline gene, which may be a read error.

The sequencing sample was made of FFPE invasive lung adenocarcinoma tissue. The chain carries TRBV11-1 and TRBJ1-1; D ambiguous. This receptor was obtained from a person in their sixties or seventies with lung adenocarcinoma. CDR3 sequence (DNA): TGTGCCAGCAGCTCGGGCAGGCAGGTCAAATTT. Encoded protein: CASSSGRQVKF.